This TCR beta chain stems from a study of shared clonotypes between healthy human individuals. Here immunoSEQ multiplex PCR was the method, and the copy in TCRdb shows in-frame clones only, minus some. The table records some 2,000,000 clones, about 95% of them present only once. This CDR3 is 15 amino acids long. V gave up 4 bases and J gave up 3 bases, with 17 bases separating them. Germline V gene data show CDR1 as SGDLS and CDR2 as YYNGEE. Free of recent acute infections or vaccinations, the donors were healthy HIV-negative adults. Naive CD4+ cells were CD45RA-selected; the remaining cells were memory.

The sequenced material came from naive CD4+ T cells sorted from blood. The subset is: CD45RA+ positively selected. The TCR originated in a man between 18 and 29 years old in good health. V gene TRBV9 combines with J gene TRBJ2-7; D is perhaps TRBD2 (6 bases). The CDR3 DNA follows: TGTGCCAGCAGCCCCCGGGACTTGACCCTCTACGAGCAGTACTTC. It translates to CASSPRDLTLYEQYF.